This section outlines one TCR beta chain sequence together with its context. The sample holds other DNA sequences that translate to the same CDR3. None of the glioblastoma patients had an isocitrate dehydrogenase mutation. Before vaccination, two weeks after the third vaccination, and at progression, PBMC were collected. The data were taken from a study of glioma-infiltrating T cells after dendritic cell vaccination. In the study overall: Dendritic cell vaccine was injected intradermally three times, biweekly.

This CDR3 spans 13 amino acids. Germline V gives CDR1 MNHNS, CDR2 SASEGT. Trimming at V came to 6 bases and at J to 0 bases, leaving 2 bases not matched to a gene. Primers: 60 V beta forward and 13 J beta reverse. This table comes from immunoSEQ multiplex PCR, and its TCRdb copy is limited to in-frame clones, with some not included. The sample consists of about 92,000 clones, about nine tenths of them appearing once. The TCR sequence derives from a human donor with glioblastoma. Specimen: blood, collected before dendritic cell vaccination. The chain links TRBV6-1 to TRBJ2-7; 7 bases are a match to TRBD1. The CDR3: CASRRDSSYEQYF. As DNA, the CDR3 is TGTGCCAGCAGGAGGGACAGCTCCTACGAGCAGTACTTC.